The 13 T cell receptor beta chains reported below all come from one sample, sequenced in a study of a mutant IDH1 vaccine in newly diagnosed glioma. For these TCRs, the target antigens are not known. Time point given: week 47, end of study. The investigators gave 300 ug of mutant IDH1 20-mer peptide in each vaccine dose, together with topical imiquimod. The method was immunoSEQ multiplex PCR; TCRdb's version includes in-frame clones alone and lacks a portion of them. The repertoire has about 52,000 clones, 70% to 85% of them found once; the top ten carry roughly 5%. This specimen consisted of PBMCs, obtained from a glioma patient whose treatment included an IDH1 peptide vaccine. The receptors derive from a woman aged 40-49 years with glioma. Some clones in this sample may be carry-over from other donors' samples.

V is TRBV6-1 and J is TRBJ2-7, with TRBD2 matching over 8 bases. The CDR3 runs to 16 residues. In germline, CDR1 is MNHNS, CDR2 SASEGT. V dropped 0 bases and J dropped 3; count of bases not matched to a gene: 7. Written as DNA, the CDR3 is TGTGCCAGCAGTGAAGCAGGCCTAGCGGGCATCTACGAGCAGTACTTC. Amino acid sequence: CASSEAGLAGIYEQYF.

DNA for the CDR3: TGTGCCAGCAGTGTACGACTAGTCGGCGAGCAGTACTTC. It is translated as CASSVRLVGEQYF. The V gene is TRBV2, the J gene TRBJ2-5, with a weak D call TRBD2 (6 bases). With the DNA end fitting TRBJ2-7 better, the J assignment may be wrong. In germline, CDR1 is SNHLY, CDR2 FYNNEI. The CDR3 is 13 residues long.

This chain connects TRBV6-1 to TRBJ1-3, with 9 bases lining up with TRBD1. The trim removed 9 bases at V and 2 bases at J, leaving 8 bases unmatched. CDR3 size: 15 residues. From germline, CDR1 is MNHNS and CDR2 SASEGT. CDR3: CASEGGQGPGNTIYF. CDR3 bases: TGTGCCAGTGAGGGGGGACAGGGACCTGGAAACACCATATATTTT.

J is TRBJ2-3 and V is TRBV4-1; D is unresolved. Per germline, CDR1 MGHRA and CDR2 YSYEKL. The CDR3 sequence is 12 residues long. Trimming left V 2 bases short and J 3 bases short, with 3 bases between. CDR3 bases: TGCGCCAGCAGCCAACCGACAGATACGCAGTATTTT. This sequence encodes CASSQPTDTQYF.

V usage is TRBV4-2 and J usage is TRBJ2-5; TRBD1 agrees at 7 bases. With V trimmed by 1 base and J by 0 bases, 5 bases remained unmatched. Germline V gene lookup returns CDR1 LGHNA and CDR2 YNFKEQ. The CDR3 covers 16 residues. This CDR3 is CASSQAQGTDQETQYF. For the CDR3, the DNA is TGTGCCAGCAGCCAAGCCCAAGGGACAGACCAAGAGACCCAGTACTTC.

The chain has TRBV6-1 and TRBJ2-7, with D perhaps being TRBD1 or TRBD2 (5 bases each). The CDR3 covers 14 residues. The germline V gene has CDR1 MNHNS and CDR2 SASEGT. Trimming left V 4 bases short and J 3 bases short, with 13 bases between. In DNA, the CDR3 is TGTGCCAGCAGTGCCTACGGGGACCTCTACGAGCAGTACTTC. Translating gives CASSAYGDLYEQYF.

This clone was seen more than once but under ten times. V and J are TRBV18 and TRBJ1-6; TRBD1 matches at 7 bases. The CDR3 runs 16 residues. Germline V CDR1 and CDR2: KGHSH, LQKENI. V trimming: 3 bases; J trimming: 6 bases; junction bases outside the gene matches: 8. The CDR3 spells CASSPNRGRGNSPLHF. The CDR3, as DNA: TGTGCCAGCTCACCCAACAGGGGCAGGGGTAATTCACCCCTCCACTTT.

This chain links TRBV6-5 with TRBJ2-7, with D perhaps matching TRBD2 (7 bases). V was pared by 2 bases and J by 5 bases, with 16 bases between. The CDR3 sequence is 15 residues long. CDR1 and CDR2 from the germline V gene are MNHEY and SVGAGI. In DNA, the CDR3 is TGTGCCAGCAGTTACAGGGGGGGAGGACGAGACGAGCAGTACTTC. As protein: CASSYRGGGRDEQYF.

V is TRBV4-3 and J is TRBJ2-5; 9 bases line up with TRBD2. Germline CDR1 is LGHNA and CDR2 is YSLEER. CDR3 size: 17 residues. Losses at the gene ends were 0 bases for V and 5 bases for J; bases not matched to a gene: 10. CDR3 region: CASSQDIGREGRETQYF. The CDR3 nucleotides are TGCGCCAGCAGCCAAGATATAGGGCGGGAGGGCCGCGAGACCCAGTACTTC.

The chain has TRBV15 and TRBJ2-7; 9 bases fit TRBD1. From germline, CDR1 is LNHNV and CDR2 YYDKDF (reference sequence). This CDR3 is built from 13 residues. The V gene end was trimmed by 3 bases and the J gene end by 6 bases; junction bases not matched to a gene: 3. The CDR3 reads CATSSDRGAEQYF. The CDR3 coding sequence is TGTGCCACCAGCAGTGACAGGGGGGCCGAGCAGTACTTC.

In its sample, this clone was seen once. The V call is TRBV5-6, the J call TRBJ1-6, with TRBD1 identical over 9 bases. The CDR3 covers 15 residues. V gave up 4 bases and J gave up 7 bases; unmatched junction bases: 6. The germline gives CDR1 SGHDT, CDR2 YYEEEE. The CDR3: CASSVLDRGNSPLHF. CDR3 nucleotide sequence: TGTGCCAGCAGCGTTCTGGACAGGGGCAATTCACCCCTCCACTTT.

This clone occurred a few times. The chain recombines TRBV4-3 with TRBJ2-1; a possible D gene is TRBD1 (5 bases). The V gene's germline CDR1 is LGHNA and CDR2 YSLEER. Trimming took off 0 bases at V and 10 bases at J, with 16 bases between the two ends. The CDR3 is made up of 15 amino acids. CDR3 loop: CASSQDFGRAREQFF. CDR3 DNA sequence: TGCGCCAGCAGCCAAGATTTCGGCAGGGCGAGGGAGCAGTTCTTC.

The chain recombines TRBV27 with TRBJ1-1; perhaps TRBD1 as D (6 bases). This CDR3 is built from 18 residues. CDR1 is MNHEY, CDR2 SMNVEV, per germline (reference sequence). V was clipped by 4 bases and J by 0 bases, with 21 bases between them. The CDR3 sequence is CASSSRRRTAHMNTEAFF. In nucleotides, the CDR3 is TGTGCCAGCAGTTCAAGACGGCGGACAGCACACATGAACACTGAAGCTTTCTTT.